The T cell receptor (beta chain) under discussion was sequenced for a study of regulatory T cells in long-lasting Graves disease. Study findings and constraints: Blood alone, not thyroid tissue, was studied. Persistent cases of Graves' showed reduced TCR diversity relative to newly diagnosed patients. There was favoring of TRBV28, TRBJ1-2 and TRBJ2-5 in persistent disease.

The time point: persistent/refractory GD, antithyroid drugs over 5 years with positive TRAb. RNA isolated from PBMCs was used to make the TCR library. An endocrinology department located in Xi'an, China, was where the patients came from. The V gene end was trimmed by 1 base and the J gene end by 4 bases; junction bases not matched to a gene: 4. CDR3 length equals 15 residues. Germline loops: CDR1 MGHRA, CDR2 YSYEKL. To make TCR beta libraries, researchers used iRepertoire HTBI primers and Arm-PCR of CDR3 regions. Each CDR3 protein is one row after TCRdb ran MiXCR on the multiplex PCR reads. The sample shows 390,000 or so distinct CDR3 sequences, approximately 25% of them seen only once. This clonotype was observed a few times. What it binds is not known.

The material was peripheral blood mononuclear cells (PBMCs), obtained when the disease was refractory, from a patient treated with antithyroid drugs. The receptor's source is a woman aged 40 to 50 with Graves disease. The gene calls are TRBV4-1 and TRBJ1-2; 9 positions match TRBD1. The CDR3 is CASSQGQGGPYGYTF. CDR3 nucleotide sequence: TGCGCCAGCAGCCAAGGACAGGGGGGACCCTATGGCTACACCTTC.